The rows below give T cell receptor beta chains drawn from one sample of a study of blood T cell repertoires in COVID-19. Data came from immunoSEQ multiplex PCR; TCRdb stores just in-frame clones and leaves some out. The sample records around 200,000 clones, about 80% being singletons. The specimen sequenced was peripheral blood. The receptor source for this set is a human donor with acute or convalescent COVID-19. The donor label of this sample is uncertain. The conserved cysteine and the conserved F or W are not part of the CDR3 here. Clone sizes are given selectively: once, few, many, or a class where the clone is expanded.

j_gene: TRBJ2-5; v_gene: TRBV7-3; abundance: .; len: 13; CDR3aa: ASSLGLAAQETQY
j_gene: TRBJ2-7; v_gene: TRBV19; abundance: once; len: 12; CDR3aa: ASSLVGQLYEQY
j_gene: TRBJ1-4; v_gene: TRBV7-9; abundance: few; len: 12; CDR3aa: ASSPALKGKKLF
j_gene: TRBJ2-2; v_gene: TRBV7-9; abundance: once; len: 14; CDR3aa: ASSLSGTSGRGELF
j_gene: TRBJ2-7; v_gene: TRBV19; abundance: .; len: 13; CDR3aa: ASSRPGQGAYEQY
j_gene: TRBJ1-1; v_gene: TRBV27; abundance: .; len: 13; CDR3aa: ASSTPAGGNTEAF
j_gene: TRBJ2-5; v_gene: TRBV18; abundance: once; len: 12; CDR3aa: ASSMLAGQETQY
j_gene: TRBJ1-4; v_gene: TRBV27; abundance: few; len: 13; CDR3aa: ASSTTRTTNEKLF
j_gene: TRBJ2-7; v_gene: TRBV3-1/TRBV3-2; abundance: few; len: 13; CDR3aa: ASSPGTGSSYEQY
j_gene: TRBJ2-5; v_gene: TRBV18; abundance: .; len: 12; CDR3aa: ASSPAGRGETQY
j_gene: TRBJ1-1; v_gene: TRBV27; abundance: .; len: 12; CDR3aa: ASSPGRENTEAF
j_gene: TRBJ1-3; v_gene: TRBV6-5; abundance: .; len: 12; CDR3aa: ASSPGQGADTIY
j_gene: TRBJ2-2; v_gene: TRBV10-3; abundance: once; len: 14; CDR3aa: AISAMGQGLTGELF
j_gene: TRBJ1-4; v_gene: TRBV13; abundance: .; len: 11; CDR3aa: ASRTTTNEKLF
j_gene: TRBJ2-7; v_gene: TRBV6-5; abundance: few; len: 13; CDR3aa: ASSPGQGSSYEQY
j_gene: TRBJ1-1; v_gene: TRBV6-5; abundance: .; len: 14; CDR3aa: ASSYSTPGMNTEAF